This T cell receptor (beta chain) was captured by sequencing in a study of T-cell reconstitution after alpha-beta-depleted transplantation in children. TCRbeta library construction was performed incorporating unique molecular identifiers. TCRdb itself ran the PCR reads through MiXCR, one entry per CDR3 protein. The table has hundreds of thousands of distinct CDR3 sequences, under 12% seen once; the top ten hold about 2.1%. CDR3 size: 17 residues. J gave up 4 bases and V 0 bases, and 10 bases lay outside the gene matches. CDR1 is LGHNA and CDR2 is YSLEER in the germline V gene. The table lists this clonotype with many counts.

The receptor was isolated from a child between 2 and 9 years old with inherited bone marrow failure, due to receive a stem cell transplant. The V and J genes are TRBV4-3 and TRBJ2-7, with TRBD2 matching 9 bases. The input for sequencing was PBMCs, taken before TCRalphabeta/CD19-depleted stem cell transplant. CDR3 nucleotide sequence: TGCGCCAGCAGCCAAGATCTAGCGGGAACCCCTCAATACGAGCAGTACTTC. This sequence encodes CASSQDLAGTPQYEQYF.